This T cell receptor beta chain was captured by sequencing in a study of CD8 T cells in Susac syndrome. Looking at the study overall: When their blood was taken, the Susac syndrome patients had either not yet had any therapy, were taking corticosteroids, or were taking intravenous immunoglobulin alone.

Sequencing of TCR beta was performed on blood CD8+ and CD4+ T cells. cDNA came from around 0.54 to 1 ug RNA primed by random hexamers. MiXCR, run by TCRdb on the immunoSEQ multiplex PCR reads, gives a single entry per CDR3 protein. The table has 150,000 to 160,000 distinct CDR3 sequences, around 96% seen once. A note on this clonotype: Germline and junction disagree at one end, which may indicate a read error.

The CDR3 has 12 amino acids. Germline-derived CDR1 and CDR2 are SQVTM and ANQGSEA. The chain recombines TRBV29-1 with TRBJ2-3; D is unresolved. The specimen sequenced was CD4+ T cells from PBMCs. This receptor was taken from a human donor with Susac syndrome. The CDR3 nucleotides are TGCAGCGTCGAAGGCTCGTCAGATACGCAGTATTTT. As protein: CSVEGSSDTQYF.